These 32 T cell receptor beta chains share one sample of origin, sequenced in a study of Graves' ophthalmopathy and Graves' hyperthyroidism. RNA transcripts were the source from which TCR beta CDR3 regions were amplified. The workflow started with a first-round RT-PCR run with HTBI primers and then moved on to a second-round multiplex PCR. TCRdb redid the calling of the multiplex PCR reads with MiXCR, one entry per CDR3 protein. The sample has about 620,000 distinct CDR3 sequences; 20% to 25% are singletons. Sample: peripheral blood. The source is a woman between 18 and 29 years old with stable Graves' hyperthyroidism. Some clones in this sample may be carry-over from other donors' samples.

This clonotype has more than one count but fewer than ten. This chain uses TRBV5-1 with TRBJ2-5; tentative D call: TRBD2 (5 bases). Per the germline V gene, CDR1 is SGHRS and CDR2 is YFSETQ. The CDR3 has 11 amino acids. Trimming stripped 3 bases from V and 8 bases from J, with 8 bases between. CDR3 sequence (DNA): TGCGCCAGCAGCTCCACTAGTACCCAGTACTTC. It codes for CASSSTSTQYF.

This clonotype was seen a few times. An end of the junction does not agree with germline; a read error may underlie this. This chain connects TRBV28 to TRBJ2-7, with 9 bases that match TRBD2. This CDR3 spans 17 amino acids. Germline loops: CDR1 MDHEN, CDR2 SYDVKM. The CDR3 nucleotides are TGTGCCAGCAGCCAACCACCAGTCCGACTAGCGGATTACGAGCAGGACTTC. It specifies CASSQPPVRLADYEQDF.

This clonotype has just one count. DNA for the CDR3: TGTGCCATCAGTGAGTCGCAGGGGCGCTCCTACGAGCAGTACTTC. It translates to CAISESQGRSYEQYF. The chain recombines TRBV10-3 with TRBJ2-7; a possible D gene is TRBD1 (6 bases). Germline V gives CDR1 ENHRY, CDR2 SYGVKD. Trimming removed 0 bases from V and 0 bases from J, with 9 bases in between. The CDR3 sequence is 15 residues long.

The chain uses TRBV27 and TRBJ2-5; tentative D call: TRBD1 (6 bases). CDR3 length equals 15 residues. Germline values: CDR1 MNHEY, CDR2 SMNVEV (reference sequence). V lost 2 bases and J 6 bases, leaving 16 bases between the germline ends. CDR3 in amino acids: CASSLVRGLMKTQYF. The CDR3 nucleotides read TGTGCCAGCAGTTTAGTCAGGGGTTTAATGAAGACCCAGTACTTC.

The table lists this clonotype with a count of one. The chain carries TRBV6-5 and TRBJ2-5, with TRBD1 as a possible D gene (6 bases). CDR1 is MNHEY, CDR2 SVGAGI, per germline. The CDR3 is 13 amino acids. V gave up 1 base and J gave up 5 bases, with 8 bases separating them. CDR3 sequence: CASSYWQGETQYF. The DNA of the CDR3 is TGTGCCAGCAGTTACTGGCAGGGGGAGACCCAGTACTTC.

In the case of this clonotype: At one boundary the junction diverges from the germline segment, which might be a read error. The chain employs TRBV6-2 or TRBV6-3 and TRBJ1-5; the D gene is possibly TRBD1 (5 bases). Looked up from germline, CDR1 is MNHEY and CDR2 is SVGEGT. The CDR3 is 15 amino acids. The CDR3 DNA follows: TGTGCCAGCAGTAACCGGGACGTCTACAATCAGCCTCAGCATTTT. It yields the protein CASSNRDVYNQPQHF.

This clonotype was recorded at least ten times. The V gene is TRBV29-1, the J gene TRBJ1-2; D not certain. The length of the CDR3 is 11 residues. The germline V and J ends were trimmed by 4 bases and 7 bases, with 10 bases remaining between them. Germline V lookup: CDR1 SQVTM, CDR2 ANQGSEA. The CDR3 nucleotides read TGCAGCGTTGGTAGGGAATCTGGCTACACCTTC. Encoded protein: CSVGRESGYTF.

Comments on this clonotype: Mismatch with germline at one junction end may stem from a read error. The chain combines TRBV12-3 or TRBV12-4 with TRBJ1-5; D is uncertain. The CDR3 length is 12 residues. The CDR3 sequence: CASSGGGQPRHF. The CDR3 bases are TGTGCCAGCAGTGGTGGAGGTCAGCCCCGGCATTTT.

This clonotype was observed at least ten times. This chain joins TRBV28 and TRBJ2-5; 9 bases agree with TRBD2. Trimming took 5 bases from V and 5 from J; bases not matched to a gene: 9. From germline, CDR1 is MDHEN and CDR2 SYDVKM. The CDR3 sequence is 15 residues long. CDR3 in amino acids: CASSPLGSGSETQYF. The CDR3 DNA sequence: TGTGCCAGCAGTCCCCTGGGTAGCGGGAGTGAGACCCAGTACTTC.

The gene calls are TRBV20-1 and TRBJ1-1; 7 nucleotides agree with TRBD1. This CDR3 contains 15 residues. V was pared by 3 bases and J by 3 bases, with 10 bases of the junction left unmatched. Germline CDR1 and CDR2: DFQATT and SNEGSKA (reference sequence). The CDR3 here is CSARPQGIGYTEAFF. The CDR3 DNA is TGCAGTGCTAGGCCACAGGGGATAGGGTACACTGAAGCTTTCTTT.

This clonotype has more than one count but fewer than ten. The chain combines TRBV6-1 with TRBJ1-5, with D perhaps matching TRBD1 (5 bases). This CDR3 has 15 residues. The ends were cut back, 2 bases at V and 3 bases at J, with 11 bases in the middle. Germline CDR1 MNHNS, CDR2 SASEGT. CDR3 sequence reads: CASSERNRINQPQHF. The CDR3 bases are TGTGCCAGCAGTGAACGAAACAGGATCAATCAGCCCCAGCATTTT.

In its sample, this clonotype was seen many times. V usage is TRBV10-3 and J usage is TRBJ1-1; no clear D. CDR3 length: 14 residues. Germline V gives CDR1 ENHRY, CDR2 SYGVKD. Trimming took off 3 bases at V and 4 bases at J, with 12 bases between the two ends. CDR3 sequence: CAISEPGRSTEAFF. The CDR3 nucleotides read TGTGCCATCAGTGAACCCGGGAGATCCACTGAAGCTTTCTTT.

This clonotype was found many times. The chain recombines TRBV12-3 or TRBV12-4 with TRBJ2-7, with a weak D call TRBD1 (5 bases). The CDR3 covers 15 residues. Trimming stripped 4 bases from V and 2 bases from J, with 15 bases between. The CDR3 DNA follows: TGTGCCAGCAGTTCCTACGGTGGGGCGGCCTACGAGCAGTACTTC. This gives the protein CASSSYGGAAYEQYF.

This chain joins TRBV3-1 and TRBJ1-1, with a weak D call TRBD1 (6 bases). The germline V gene encodes CDR1 LGHDT and CDR2 YNNKEL (reference sequence). V was pared by 1 base and J by 11 bases, with 26 bases between. The CDR3 has 17 residues. The CDR3 sequence: CASSQGGWGQSAPRAFF. The CDR3 nucleotides read TGTGCCAGCAGCCAAGGGGGATGGGGACAAAGCGCCCCGAGGGCTTTCTTT.

This clonotype was found a few times. This chain links TRBV20-1 with TRBJ1-5; unclear D gene. This CDR3 has 13 amino acids. Germline-derived CDR1 and CDR2 are DFQATT and SNEGSKA (reference sequence). The V and J ends lost 1 base and 3 bases respectively, with 7 bases between them. The CDR3 sequence: CSARGQFNQPQHF. The CDR3 coding sequence is TGCAGTGCTAGAGGGCAGTTCAATCAGCCCCAGCATTTT.

This clonotype was recorded many times. This chain links TRBV12-3 or TRBV12-4 with TRBJ1-5, with D unresolved. The CDR3 length is 16 residues. V was clipped by 3 bases and J by 0 bases, with 12 bases between them. The CDR3 DNA reads TGTGCCAGCAGTTTCGGCACCCACCCTAGCAATCAGCCCCAGCATTTT. Its translation is CASSFGTHPSNQPQHF.

This clonotype was observed many times. Here the CDR3 DNA reads TGTGCCTGGAGCAGGAAGGTAAACGGGGAGCTGTTTTTT. Amino acid sequence: CAWSRKVNGELFF. The chain has TRBV30 and TRBJ2-2; D gene unclear. This CDR3 is 13 amino acids long. Germline V lookup: CDR1 GTSNPN, CDR2 SVGIG (reference sequence). V lost 3 bases and J 7 bases, leaving 12 bases between the germline ends.

This sequence joins TRBV27 and TRBJ2-5; 7 nucleotides line up with TRBD1. With 8 bases clipped from V and 5 bases from J, the junction kept 8 bases outside the gene matches. The V gene's germline CDR1 is MNHEY and CDR2 SMNVEV (reference sequence). This CDR3 region has 13 residues. Here the CDR3 reads CASQPGQRETQYF. The CDR3, as DNA: TGTGCCAGCCAACCGGGACAGAGGGAGACCCAGTACTTC.

The chain couples TRBV4-1 to TRBJ1-1, with 7 bases matching TRBD1. V trimming: 1 base; J trimming: 7 bases; junction bases outside the gene matches: 12. Germline CDR1 is MGHRA and CDR2 is YSYEKL. CDR3 length equals 16 residues. The DNA of the CDR3 is TGCGCCAGCAGCCAAGTGGCAGAGGGGGCAGTTGGTGAAGCTTTCTTT. The encoded protein is CASSQVAEGAVGEAFF.

The chain is built from TRBV6-1 and TRBJ2-5, with 12 bases that match TRBD2. CDR3 length: 14 residues. CDR1 MNHNS and CDR2 SASEGT come from the germline V gene. V lost 2 bases and J lost 12; bases outside the gene matches: 7. The CDR3 DNA follows: TGTGCCAGCAGTGAAATACTAGCGGGGGGCACGGAGTACTTC. Protein: CASSEILAGGTEYF.

This clonotype was recorded at least ten times. This rearrangement joins TRBV15 to TRBJ1-5, with D possibly TRBD1 on 6 matching bases. The CDR3 is made up of 17 amino acids. V shed 4 bases and J shed 6 bases, with 22 bases lying between them. Germline loops: CDR1 LNHNV, CDR2 YYDKDF (reference sequence). The CDR3 sequence: CATSTGQRGVAAQPQHF. The CDR3 DNA is TGTGCCACCAGCACAGGACAGCGGGGAGTAGCGGCTCAGCCCCAGCATTTT.

This clonotype was recorded a few times. The V and J genes are TRBV14 and TRBJ2-6; D gene unclear. Trimming stripped 0 bases from V and 2 bases from J, with 5 bases between. Germline assignment: CDR1 SGHDN and CDR2 FVKESK. CDR3 length equals 15 residues. The DNA of the CDR3 is TGTGCCAGCAGCCAAGATACGGCTGGGGCCAACGTCCTGACTTTC. Protein sequence: CASSQDTAGANVLTF.

This clonotype occurred many times. This sequence joins TRBV6-2 or TRBV6-3 and TRBJ1-2; 7 bases match TRBD1. Germline loops: CDR1 MNHEY, CDR2 SVGEGT. This CDR3 is built from 18 residues. V lost 0 bases and J lost 2; bases outside the gene matches: 12. This CDR3 reads CASSYSQQRGRRNYGYTF. The CDR3 DNA is TGTGCCAGCAGTTACTCCCAGCAGAGGGGGCGGAGGAACTATGGCTACACCTTC.

CDR3 coding DNA: TGTGCCACCAGCAGAGAGGATCTGGGTTGGGAGACCCAGTACTTC. Amino acids: CATSREDLGWETQYF. The chain combines TRBV15 with TRBJ2-5; no clear D gene. Germline CDR1 LNHNV, CDR2 YYDKDF (reference sequence). The CDR3 is 15 residues long. V lost 0 bases to trimming and J lost 5 bases, with 13 bases between them. The full variable domain, rest sourced from reference TRBV15 and TRBJ2-5, is DAMVIQNPRYQVTQFGKPVTLSCSQTLNHNVMYWYQQKSSQAPKLLFHYYDKDFNNEADTPDNFQSRRPNTSFCFLDIRSPGLGDTAMYLCATSREDLGWETQYFGPGTRLLVL.

This clonotype was found many times. The rearrangement joins TRBV15 to TRBJ2-7; 8 bases match TRBD1. This CDR3 is built from 15 residues. Germline CDR1 LNHNV, CDR2 YYDKDF (reference sequence). V lost 8 bases, J lost 2 bases, and 11 bases stayed unmatched. DNA of the CDR3: TGTGCCACCCGTCATACAGGGGGAACCGCCTACGAGCAGTACTTC. Translation gives CATRHTGGTAYEQYF.

The chain carries TRBV5-1 and TRBJ2-5, with D possibly being TRBD2 (6 bases). Germline V gene lookup returns CDR1 SGHRS and CDR2 YFSETQ. Trimming took off 3 bases at V and 0 bases at J, with 12 bases between the two ends. This CDR3 is 15 amino acids long. This CDR3 is CASSSGRGYQETQYF. The CDR3, as DNA: TGCGCCAGCAGCTCCGGTCGGGGGTACCAAGAGACCCAGTACTTC.

This clonotype was recorded at least ten times. The chain carries TRBV27 and TRBJ1-6, with D uncertain. V was shortened by 5 bases and J by 5 bases, with 13 bases between the two germline ends. There are 15 residues in the CDR3. The V gene's germline CDR1 is MNHEY and CDR2 SMNVEV (reference sequence). This CDR3 is CASSPFSIHNSPLHF. The CDR3 DNA follows: TGTGCCAGCAGTCCCTTCAGTATACATAATTCACCCCTCCACTTT.

The chain has TRBV20-1 and TRBJ1-5, with 7 positions matching TRBD1. The CDR3 is 14 residues long. Germline V gives CDR1 DFQATT, CDR2 SNEGSKA (reference sequence). The J segment lost 6 bases and the V segment lost 6 bases, leaving 11 bases of the junction unmatched. CDR3 sequence: CSAIRGSRGQPQHF. Here the CDR3 DNA reads TGCAGTGCAATCAGGGGGAGTCGCGGTCAGCCCCAGCATTTT.

This clonotype came up many times. A much larger clone sits a single nucleotide away, making a read error possible. V and J are TRBV28 and TRBJ1-1, with 11 bases fitting TRBD1. V lost 10 bases, J lost 5 bases, and 12 bases stayed unmatched. The CDR3 totals 15 residues. Germline V gene sequence: CDR1 MDHEN, CDR2 SYDVKM. CDR3: CATTRTGGAGTEAFF. The CDR3 DNA reads as TGTGCCACCACCAGGACAGGGGGCGCGGGAACTGAAGCTTTCTTT.

This rearrangement joins TRBV7-3 to TRBJ2-2; a weak D match, TRBD1 (5 bases). Looked up from germline, CDR1 is SGHTA and CDR2 is FQGTGA. The CDR3 runs to 13 residues. Trimming took 0 bases from V and 7 from J, leaving 6 bases between them. The CDR3 DNA reads TGTGCCAGCAGCTTAACAGGGGACGGGGAGCTGTTTTTT. Protein product: CASSLTGDGELFF.

Many counts were recorded for this clonotype. A much larger clone lies one base from this, so it may be a read error. The V and J genes are TRBV12-3 or TRBV12-4 and TRBJ2-5; D gene uncertain. Trimming stripped 4 bases from V and 9 bases from J, with 15 bases between. This CDR3 contains 13 residues. The CDR3 sequence: CASSWRDLQAQYF. The CDR3 DNA is TGTGCCAGCAGTTGGCGAGATTTGCAGGCCCAGTACTTC.

This chain uses TRBV9 with TRBJ1-2; 11 bases match TRBD1. The CDR3 length is 16 residues. Germline V lookup: CDR1 SGDLS, CDR2 YYNGEE. The trim removed 3 bases at V and 4 bases at J, leaving 8 bases unmatched. CDR3 region: CASSAAGTGGFYGYTF. The CDR3 nucleotides read TGTGCCAGCAGCGCCGCCGGGACAGGGGGTTTCTATGGCTACACCTTC.